This TCR beta chain derives from a study of T cell responses to AZD1222 COVID-19 vaccine. Worth noting for this clone: Its antigen remains unknown.

The table came from immunoSEQ multiplex PCR; TCRdb's copy has only in-frame clones and leaves some out. Among 100,000 to 150,000 clones listed, approximately 91% were seen once. General study findings and limits: As reported, nearly half of all spike-specific TCRs target variant regions that are unmutated. Only five or six people who got AZD1222 tested seropositive at baseline.

The V end was cut by 6 bases, the J end by 3 bases, with 17 bases between. The CDR3 is 15 residues long. Germline V gene sequence: CDR1 LGHNT, CDR2 FRNRAP. This receptor was identified in an adult who received the AZD1222 COVID-19 vaccine. This sequence joins TRBV12-5 and TRBJ1-1; D may be TRBD1 (6 bases). Specimen: peripheral blood, collected 28 days after the second AZD1222 dose. CDR3 sequence: CASGLPQGGHTEAFF. The CDR3 DNA follows: TGTGCTAGTGGACTCCCACAGGGCGGTCACACTGAAGCTTTCTTT.